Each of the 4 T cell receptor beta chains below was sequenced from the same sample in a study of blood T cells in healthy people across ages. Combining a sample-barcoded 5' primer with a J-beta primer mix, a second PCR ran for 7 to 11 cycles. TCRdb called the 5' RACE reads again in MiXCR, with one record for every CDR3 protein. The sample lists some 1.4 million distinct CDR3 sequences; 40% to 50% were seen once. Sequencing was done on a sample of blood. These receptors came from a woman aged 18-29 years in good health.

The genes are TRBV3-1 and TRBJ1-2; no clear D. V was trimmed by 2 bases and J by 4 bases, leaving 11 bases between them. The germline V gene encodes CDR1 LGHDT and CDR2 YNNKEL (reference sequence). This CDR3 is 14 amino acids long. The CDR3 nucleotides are TGTGCCAGCAGCCAAATGGTCCACCTCTATGGCTACACCTTC. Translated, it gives CASSQMVHLYGYTF.

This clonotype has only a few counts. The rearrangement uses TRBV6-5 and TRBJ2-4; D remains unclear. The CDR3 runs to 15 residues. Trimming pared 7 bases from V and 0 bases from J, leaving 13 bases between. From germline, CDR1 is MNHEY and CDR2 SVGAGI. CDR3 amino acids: CASKGQGLAKNIQYF. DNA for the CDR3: TGTGCCAGCAAAGGGCAAGGTCTAGCCAAAAACATTCAGTACTTC.

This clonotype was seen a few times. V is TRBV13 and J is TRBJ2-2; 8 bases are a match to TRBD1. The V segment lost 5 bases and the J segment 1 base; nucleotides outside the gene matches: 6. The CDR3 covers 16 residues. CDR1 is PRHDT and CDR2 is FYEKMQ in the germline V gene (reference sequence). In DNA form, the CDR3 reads TGTGCCAGCAGCCTCGGACAGGGCAGGAACACCGGGGAGCTGTTTTTT. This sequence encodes CASSLGQGRNTGELFF.

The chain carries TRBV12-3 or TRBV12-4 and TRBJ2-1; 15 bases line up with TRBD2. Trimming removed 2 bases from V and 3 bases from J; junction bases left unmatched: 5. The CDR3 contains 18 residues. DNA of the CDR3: TGTGCCAGCAGTTTACGGACTAGCGGGGGGGCCGTCTACAATGAGCAGTTCTTC. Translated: CASSLRTSGGAVYNEQFF.